This entry lists 27 T cell receptor beta chains sequenced from one sample in a study of cytomegalovirus exposure and HLA in healthy donors. PCR was performed using 60 Vbeta and 13 Jbeta primers. Libraries were prepared by immunoSEQ multiplex PCR; TCRdb keeps only in-frame clonotypes and omits some of them. This sample's table has 150,000 to 200,000 clones. The sample consisted of PBMCs. These TCRs come from a man aged 25-45 years in good health and CMV-seronegative.

The V gene is TRBV4-1, the J gene TRBJ2-4; 7 nucleotides line up with TRBD2. Unmatched junction bases numbered 5, after V lost 4 bases and J lost 8 bases. Germline CDR1 MGHRA, CDR2 YSYEKL. The CDR3 contains 13 residues. For the CDR3, the DNA is TGCGCCAGCAGCCTAGGGAGGGAAGACATTCAGTACTTC. Protein sequence: CASSLGREDIQYF.

The chain couples TRBV4-1 to TRBJ2-3; 10 bases are shared with TRBD2. CDR1 is MGHRA and CDR2 is YSYEKL in the germline V gene. Losses at the gene ends were 0 bases for V and 1 base for J; bases not matched to a gene: 13. This CDR3 has 20 residues. This CDR3 reads CASSQEASGRKWSGTDTQYF. CDR3 sequence (DNA): TGCGCCAGCAGCCAAGAAGCTAGCGGGAGAAAATGGAGTGGCACAGATACGCAGTATTTT.

V gene TRBV7-3 combines with J gene TRBJ1-1, with TRBD1 identical over 11 bases. The CDR3 covers 15 residues. Germline CDR1 SGHTA, CDR2 FQGTGA. V shed 5 bases, J shed 4 bases, and the junction held 6 bases outside the gene matches. The CDR3 sequence: CASSQTGQGATEAFF. DNA of the CDR3: TGTGCCAGCAGCCAAACCGGACAGGGGGCCACTGAAGCTTTCTTT.

V is TRBV28 and J is TRBJ2-7; 7 bases match TRBD2. The junction had 11 bases not matched to a gene; V was cut back by 7 bases and J by 2 bases. The CDR3 loop spans 15 amino acids. CDR1 and CDR2 from the germline V gene are MDHEN and SYDVKM. The CDR3 here is CASKPGGRVAYEQYF. CDR3 sequence (DNA): TGTGCCAGCAAACCCGGCGGGAGAGTGGCCTACGAGCAGTACTTC. Supplemented by reference TRBV28 and TRBJ2-7, the full variable domain reads DVKVTQSSRYLVKRTGEKVFLECVQDMDHENMFWYRQDPGLGLRLIYFSYDVKMKEKGDIPEGYSVSREKKERFSLILESASTNQTSMYLCASKPGGRVAYEQYFGPGTRLTVT.

The gene calls are TRBV10-3 and TRBJ2-6; D uncertain. Germline assignment: CDR1 ENHRY and CDR2 SYGVKD. The CDR3 is 13 residues long. The germline V and J ends were trimmed by 10 bases and 2 bases, with 9 bases remaining between them. CDR3 region: CATLIAGANVLTF. The CDR3 DNA reads as TGTGCCACCCTCATAGCTGGGGCCAACGTCCTGACTTTC.

The chain combines TRBV18 with TRBJ1-2; no reliable D call. Germline values: CDR1 KGHSH, CDR2 LQKENI. CDR3 length: 16 residues. The V gene lost 4 bases and the J gene lost 6 bases, with 21 bases spanning the gap. This CDR3 reads CASSRFRGTGGDGYTF. For the CDR3, the DNA is TGTGCCAGCTCACGATTCCGCGGTACCGGCGGTGATGGCTACACCTTC.

This chain connects TRBV7-2 to TRBJ2-1, with D perhaps TRBD2 (5 bases). The CDR3 extends over 15 amino acids. With 1 base removed from V and 3 bases from J, the gap between germline ends came to 10 bases. CDR1 SGHTA and CDR2 FQGNSA come from the germline V gene. CDR3 region: CASSLEGRGYNEQFF. The DNA of the CDR3 is TGTGCCAGCAGCTTAGAAGGGAGAGGCTACAATGAGCAGTTCTTC. Drawing the rest from reference TRBV7-2 and TRBJ2-1, the complete variable domain is GAGVSQSPSNKVTEKGKDVELRCDPISGHTALYWYRQSLGQGLEFLIYFQGNSAPDKSGLPSDRFSAERTGGSVSTLTIQRTQQEDSAVYLCASSLEGRGYNEQFFGPGTRLTVL.

The CDR3 DNA reads as TGTGCCTGGAGCATGAGCTCTGGGGCCAACGTCCTGACTTTC. Its translation is CAWSMSSGANVLTF. The rearrangement links TRBV30 to TRBJ2-6, with no clear D. Deletions cut 3 bases from V and 0 bases from J, with 6 bases between. The CDR3 is made up of 14 amino acids. The germline gives CDR1 GTSNPN, CDR2 SVGIG (reference sequence).

This chain uses TRBV28 with TRBJ1-2; no clear D. Per germline, CDR1 MDHEN and CDR2 SYDVKM. V lost 4 bases, J lost 4 bases, and 7 bases lay in between. This CDR3 region has 12 residues. CDR3 residues: CASSSVLYGYTF. The DNA for the CDR3 is TGTGCCAGCAGTTCCGTACTCTATGGCTACACCTTC.

The CDR3 region is CASSLGFGGTATNEKLFF. DNA for the CDR3: TGCGCCAGCAGCTTGGGGTTTGGGGGGACCGCAACTAATGAAAAACTGTTTTTT. J is TRBJ1-4 and V is TRBV5-1; a weak D match, TRBD1 (5 bases). CDR3 length equals 18 residues. Germline values: CDR1 SGHRS, CDR2 YFSETQ. V gave up 0 bases and J gave up 0 bases, with 15 bases separating them. Full variable domain (outside the CDR3, taken from reference TRBV5-1 and TRBJ1-4): KAGVTQTPRYLIKTRGQQVTLSCSPISGHRSVSWYQQTPGQGLQFLFEYFSETQRNKGNFPGRFSGRQFSNSRSEMNVSTLELGDSALYLCASSLGFGGTATNEKLFFGSGTQLSVL.

J is TRBJ1-2 and V is TRBV11-2, with D perhaps TRBD1 (6 bases). The V end lost 5 bases, the J end lost 5 bases, and 12 bases lay between the germline ends. The germline gives CDR1 SGHAT, CDR2 FQNNGV. The CDR3 spans 13 residues. The CDR3: CASSRGRGYGYTF. The CDR3 DNA reads TGTGCCAGCAGCCGGGGGAGGGGGTATGGCTACACCTTC. Variable domain in full (rest from reference TRBV11-2 and TRBJ1-2): EAGVAQSPRYKIIEKRQSVAFWCNPISGHATLYWYQQILGQGPKLLIQFQNNGVVDDSQLPKDRFSAERLKGVDSTLKIQPAKLEDSAVYLCASSRGRGYGYTFGSGTRLTVV.

The V gene is TRBV7-7, the J gene TRBJ2-2, with 7 bases lining up with TRBD2. CDR1 is SSHAT, CDR2 FNYEAQ, per germline (reference sequence). The CDR3 is made up of 17 amino acids. Trimming removed 5 bases from V and 0 bases from J; junction bases left unmatched: 9. The CDR3 nucleotides read TGTGCCAGCAGCCTCAGAGGGGCGGGAGCGAACACCGGGGAGCTGTTTTTT. Protein product: CASSLRGAGANTGELFF.

The J gene is TRBJ1-3, the V gene TRBV5-1; a weak D match, TRBD1 (5 bases). Germline V gives CDR1 SGHRS, CDR2 YFSETQ. V was cut by 6 bases and J by 0 bases, with 19 bases left in between. The CDR3 totals 17 residues. The CDR3 protein is CASTPGERPNSGNTIYF. CDR3 nucleotide sequence: TGCGCCAGCACCCCGGGGGAGCGGCCCAACTCTGGAAACACCATATATTTT.

The chain has TRBV5-1 and TRBJ2-7, with TRBD1 matching 10 bases. Per germline, CDR1 SGHRS and CDR2 YFSETQ. Trimming removed 7 bases from V and 7 bases from J; junction bases left unmatched: 20. The CDR3 spans 17 residues. The chain's CDR3 is CASGPGTGALTGREQYF. CDR3 nucleotides: TGCGCCAGCGGTCCCGGGACAGGGGCGCTAACTGGGAGGGAGCAGTACTTC.

CDR3 bases: TGCGCCAGCAGTGATCGACAGGGGAACACCGGGGAGCTGTTTTTT. Translation gives CASSDRQGNTGELFF. J is TRBJ2-2 and V is TRBV10-1; 7 bases match TRBD1. The CDR3 length is 15 residues. The V gene's germline CDR1 is WNHNN and CDR2 SYGVQD (reference sequence). The V and J ends lost 3 bases and 1 base, in that order; junction bases with no gene match: 2.

The V call is TRBV5-1, the J call TRBJ2-7; tentative D call: TRBD1 (5 bases). Looked up from germline, CDR1 is SGHRS and CDR2 is YFSETQ. V was pared by 2 bases and J by 1 base, with 16 bases between. This CDR3 has 16 amino acids. In DNA, the CDR3 is TGCGCCAGCAGCTTCCCAGGGTCAGACCGGTCCTACGAGCAGTACTTC. This codes for CASSFPGSDRSYEQYF.

This chain links TRBV4-1 with TRBJ1-4, with TRBD1 identical over 7 bases. V was pared by 1 base and J by 6 bases, with 5 bases of the junction left unmatched. This CDR3 contains 15 residues. Germline CDR1 is MGHRA and CDR2 is YSYEKL. CDR3 protein: CASSQAGQDDEKLFF. The CDR3 region has the DNA TGCGCCAGCAGCCAAGCTGGACAGGACGATGAAAAACTGTTTTTT.

The chain recombines TRBV28 with TRBJ2-3, with D possibly being TRBD1 (5 bases). This CDR3 region has 16 residues. V lost 5 bases and J lost 2, with 17 bases in between. Germline V gene data show CDR1 as MDHEN and CDR2 as SYDVKM. CDR3 bases: TGTGCCAGCAGTCTAGGGGCCTCTCGAGCCACAGATACGCAGTATTTT. Encoded protein: CASSLGASRATDTQYF.

This chain connects TRBV25-1 to TRBJ2-7; D is ambiguous. The V end was cut by 8 bases, the J end by 4 bases, with 9 bases between. This CDR3 comprises 11 residues. Germline CDR1 is MGHDK and CDR2 is SYGVNS. Written as DNA, the CDR3 is TGTGCCAGCCCTTCCCCTTACGAGCAGTACTTC. Its protein is CASPSPYEQYF.

The rearrangement uses TRBV5-1 and TRBJ2-7; 10 positions match TRBD1. The CDR3 contains 16 residues. The germline V gene has CDR1 SGHRS and CDR2 YFSETQ. The trim removed 7 bases at V and 4 bases at J, leaving 14 bases unmatched. CDR3 sequence: CASSITSGTGAYEQYF. The CDR3 coding sequence is TGCGCCAGCTCCATCACCTCCGGGACAGGGGCTTACGAGCAGTACTTC.

The V and J genes are TRBV28 and TRBJ1-6; 9 bases agree with TRBD1. Trimming took 6 bases from V and 9 from J; bases not matched to a gene: 9. The CDR3 consists of 15 residues. CDR1 is MDHEN and CDR2 is SYDVKM in the germline V gene. The CDR3 loop reads CASRTSTGGSSPLHF. CDR3 DNA: TGTGCCAGCAGAACCTCGACAGGGGGTAGTTCACCCCTCCACTTT.

The chain recombines TRBV19 with TRBJ2-1; 13 bases agree with TRBD2. The CDR3 totals 15 residues. V lost 7 bases and J lost 7; bases outside the gene matches: 7. Germline V gives CDR1 LNHDA, CDR2 SQIVND (reference sequence). The DNA of the CDR3 is TGTGCCAGTACCCTAGGGACTAGCGGGATAAATGAGCAGTTCTTC. Amino acids: CASTLGTSGINEQFF.

The chain couples TRBV27 to TRBJ2-2; the match to TRBD2 covers 11 bases. Germline V lookup: CDR1 MNHEY, CDR2 SMNVEV (reference sequence). CDR3 size: 16 residues. Unmatched junction bases numbered 9, after V lost 7 bases and J lost 5 bases. The CDR3 loop is CASTPGLAGLTGELFF. The CDR3 coding sequence is TGTGCCAGCACCCCAGGACTAGCGGGTCTAACCGGGGAGCTGTTTTTT.

The chain recombines TRBV28 with TRBJ2-4; TRBD2 aligns across 9 bases. Germline loops: CDR1 MDHEN, CDR2 SYDVKM. The CDR3 extends over 16 amino acids. V lost 2 bases to trimming and J lost 0 bases; unmatched junction nucleotides: 2. The CDR3 region is CASSLGLALAKNIQYF. The CDR3 DNA reads TGTGCCAGCAGTTTAGGACTAGCGTTAGCCAAAAACATTCAGTACTTC.

The chain links TRBV6-1 to TRBJ1-1, with no clear D. Per germline, CDR1 MNHNS and CDR2 SASEGT. V dropped 2 bases and J dropped 6 bases, with 10 bases sitting between them. The CDR3 totals 13 residues. CDR3 coding DNA: TGTGCCAGCAGTGAATCCGAGAGGGCTGAAGCTTTCTTT. Protein product: CASSESERAEAFF.

The rearrangement joins TRBV5-6 to TRBJ1-1; perhaps TRBD1 as D (6 bases). CDR3 length equals 15 residues. Germline CDR1 is SGHDT and CDR2 is YYEEEE. V shed 2 bases and J shed 4 bases, with 15 bases lying between them. The CDR3 sequence: CASSFSGHFSTEAFF. The CDR3 DNA reads TGTGCCAGCAGCTTTTCGGGACATTTTAGCACTGAAGCTTTCTTT.

This chain joins TRBV27 and TRBJ2-6; 7 bases line up with TRBD2. The CDR3 length is 16 residues. V lost 8 bases, J lost 0 bases, and 7 bases stayed unmatched. The germline CDR1 and CDR2 sequences are MNHEY and SMNVEV (reference sequence). The CDR3 DNA reads as TGTGCCAGCGGGGCGGGAGTCTCCTCTGGGGCCAACGTCCTGACTTTC. This codes for CASGAGVSSGANVLTF. Looking up the rest from reference TRBV27 and TRBJ2-6 gives the full variable domain: EAQVTQNPRYLITVTGKKLTVTCSQNMNHEYMSWYRQDPGLGLRQIYYSMNVEVTDKGDVPEGYKVSRKEKRNFPLILESPSPNQTSLYFCASGAGVSSGANVLTFGAGSRLTVL.